This T cell receptor (beta chain) stems from a study of T-cell reconstitution after alpha-beta-depleted transplantation in children. Whole-study findings and limits: When one year had passed after transplant, most T-cell counts and diversity came from newly produced T cells. The study reportedly traced alpha-beta T cells about two months after transplant to several hundred expanded graft clones. Surviving thymic progenitors and recipient T cells were the source of high TCRbeta diversity at day 60 in some patients.

V lost 3 bases and J lost 0, with 9 bases in between. CDR1 is MDHEN, CDR2 SYDVKM, per germline. This CDR3 has 14 amino acids. Unique molecular identifiers were incorporated when the TCRbeta library was constructed. MiXCR, applied by TCRdb to the PCR reads, yields one record per CDR3 protein. The table lists about 290,000 distinct CDR3 sequences, around 9.1% of them singletons. This clonotype was recorded many times. As yet, its antigen is unknown. The source of this sequence is a boy in the first two years of life with acute myeloid leukemia, due to receive a stem cell transplant. Source: PBMCs, taken before TCRalphabeta/CD19-depleted stem cell transplant. This sequence joins TRBV28 and TRBJ2-7; D might be TRBD1 or TRBD2, each matching 5 bases. CDR3 amino acids: CASSFAGSSYEQYF. The CDR3 bases are TGTGCCAGCAGTTTCGCAGGGAGCTCCTACGAGCAGTACTTC.